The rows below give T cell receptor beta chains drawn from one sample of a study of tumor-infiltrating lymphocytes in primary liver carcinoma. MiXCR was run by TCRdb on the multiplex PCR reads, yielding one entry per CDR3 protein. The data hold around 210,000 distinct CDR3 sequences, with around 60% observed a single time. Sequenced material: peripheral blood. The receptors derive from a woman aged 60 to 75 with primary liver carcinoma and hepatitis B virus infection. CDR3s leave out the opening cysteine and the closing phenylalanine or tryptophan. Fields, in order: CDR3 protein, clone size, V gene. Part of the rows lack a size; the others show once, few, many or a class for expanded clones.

CDR3: AWSEPQGPQH
size: few
V: TRBV30

CDR3: ASSLQQGGYAYT
size: -
V: TRBV28

CDR3: ARSLTLGQGDPPLH
size: -
V: TRBV5-8

CDR3: SRSQVNSEQY
size: -
V: TRBV4-1

CDR3: ASVQASGAILGQF
size: few
V: TRBV2

CDR3: ASSPGQGSSYNEQF
size: many
V: TRBV4-2

CDR3: TSSGGTLRDTQY
size: -
V: TRBV5-1

CDR3: ASSLAGGNNGYT
size: -
V: TRBV7-9

CDR3: VSLDHTANYGYT
size: -
V: TRBV28

CDR3: ASSQDRRPLNIEAF
size: once
V: TRBV4-1

CDR3: ASSVQGNEKLF
size: -
V: TRBV5-1

CDR3: AWNSGTSKVNEQF
size: -
V: TRBV30

CDR3: AGSTYSPGTSNEKLF
size: -
V: TRBV4-1

CDR3: SVARETQY
size: many
V: TRBV29-1

CDR3: SFGTQTDYGYT
size: -
V: TRBV29-1

CDR3: ASSLVAGGKGEQF
size: -
V: TRBV11-2

CDR3: ASSRRQGAGEKLF
size: many
V: TRBV5-4

CDR3: ASSPSGRAYERH
size: -
V: TRBV11-2

CDR3: SVEVSIDTQY
size: -
V: TRBV29-1

CDR3: ASRKDRGLYEQY
size: many
V: TRBV6-1

CDR3: ASRTRQTQETQY
size: few
V: TRBV6-5

CDR3: TSRTSGSTDTQY
size: -
V: TRBV10-2

CDR3: ASSLLQIYNEQF
size: once
V: TRBV7-9

CDR3: ASSFMSGTEAF
size: many
V: TRBV7-9

CDR3: ASSFTRGDSPLH
size: -
V: TRBV7-8

CDR3: ASTLGLPCHGQF
size: -
V: TRBV10-2

CDR3: ASGTSFANYGYT
size: -
V: TRBV12-3/TRBV12-4

CDR3: ASNKEGPMSTGELF
size: many
V: TRBV12-3/TRBV12-4

CDR3: ASSPVAGASTDAQY
size: -
V: TRBV6-4

CDR3: ASSPTGGLGSPLH
size: many
V: TRBV12-3/TRBV12-4

CDR3: ASSPSRSGRTEAF
size: -
V: TRBV7-9

CDR3: ASSLSGGLELY
size: -
V: TRBV5-1

CDR3: ASSSDRGSETGELF
size: -
V: TRBV7-9

CDR3: ASSPQTGRGTEAF
size: -
V: TRBV18

CDR3: ASSLVTDNSPLH
size: few
V: TRBV5-4

CDR3: ASSQSPGRTEQF
size: many
V: TRBV4-1

CDR3: TSSRQGGETQY
size: -
V: TRBV6-6

CDR3: SVQDSFSEQF
size: -
V: TRBV29-1

CDR3: ASGPDTYYEQY
size: -
V: TRBV11-2

CDR3: ASFPGLNTEAF
size: few
V: TRBV28

CDR3: ASSQDVGAGGPSGEQF
size: few
V: TRBV4-2

CDR3: ASSFTGRDHSPLH
size: few
V: TRBV5-6

CDR3: ASSLLVSGSLPQETQY
size: -
V: TRBV7-2

CDR3: ASSLASGGHYEQY
size: many
V: TRBV11-2

CDR3: ASNLDRGRCEQY
size: many
V: TRBV6-1

CDR3: ASSTHTGDVNEKLF
size: once
V: TRBV19

CDR3: ASSLRHAEAF
size: once
V: TRBV28